A selection of T cell receptor beta chains follows, all from one sample in a study of cytomegalovirus exposure and HLA in healthy donors. Measured with immunoSEQ multiplex PCR; TCRdb has only the in-frame clones, and not every one. The data show 120,000 or so clones, less than 90% seen once. Sequenced: PBMCs. Every receptor here comes from a man aged 50 to 59 in good health and CMV-seronegative. Both conserved end residues are trimmed from each CDR3.

V: TRBV4-3; J: TRBJ2-5; CDR3: ASSQDKLAGGTQY
V: TRBV6-4; J: TRBJ1-1; CDR3: ASSDSMNTEAF
V: TRBV5-6; J: NA; CDR3: ASRSGTGDYEQY
V: TRBV5-1; J: TRBJ1-1; CDR3: ASSSTTGEDTEAF
V: TRBV5-1; J: TRBJ1-2; CDR3: ASSFYLTGGGYGYT
V: TRBV5-1; J: TRBJ1-4; CDR3: ASSEQGGKLF
V: TRBV6-4; J: TRBJ2-2; CDR3: ASRPGTASGELF
V: TRBV5-1; J: TRBJ2-7; CDR3: ASSLRPSGSYEQY
V: TRBV19; J: TRBJ1-1; CDR3: ASTPGQGTEAF
V: TRBV9; J: TRBJ2-3; CDR3: ASSAGTGIVTDTQY
V: TRBV15; J: TRBJ2-1; CDR3: ATSTWGQGARNEQF
V: TRBV9; J: TRBJ2-3; CDR3: ASSVASDQAMSTDTQY
V: TRBV10-1; J: TRBJ2-2; CDR3: ASRTLGQFTGELF
V: TRBV6-4; J: TRBJ2-2; CDR3: ASSRGTGRTGELF
V: TRBV2; J: TRBJ1-1; CDR3: ASNRDRVVEAF
V: TRBV7-3; J: TRBJ2-3; CDR3: ASSLGQGTQY
V: TRBV11-2; J: TRBJ1-5; CDR3: ASSLDMTGGRNQPQH
V: TRBV2; J: TRBJ1-2; CDR3: ASSESQYYGYT
V: TRBV6-1; J: TRBJ1-5; CDR3: ASSELQGAKEQH
V: TRBV11-2; J: TRBJ2-7; CDR3: ASSLGGQGIYEQY
V: TRBV7-6; J: TRBJ1-1; CDR3: ASSARVNTEAF
V: TRBV23-1; J: TRBJ2-7; CDR3: ASTRTGVYEQY
V: TRBV18; J: TRBJ1-6; CDR3: ASSPIAGTGTYRLNSPLH
V: TRBV6-6; J: TRBJ2-5; CDR3: ASSHWTSGKGETQY
V: TRBV27; J: TRBJ2-5; CDR3: ASSFGANQETQY
V: TRBV10-3; J: TRBJ2-7; CDR3: ASQTSGSDEQY
V: TRBV7-7; J: TRBJ2-1; CDR3: ASSSGLAGVNEQF
V: TRBV7-2; J: TRBJ2-5; CDR3: ASSLAGAAGETQY
V: TRBV5-1; J: TRBJ2-1; CDR3: ASSLVGAGDLSSYNEQF
V: TRBV27; J: TRBJ2-1; CDR3: ASSSRFAGLSYNEQF
V: TRBV19; J: TRBJ2-2; CDR3: ASSPNQPGTGWYTGELF
V: TRBV30; J: TRBJ1-2; CDR3: ACGDRGNA
V: TRBV6-5; J: TRBJ1-1; CDR3: ASNYRENTEAF
V: TRBV28; J: TRBJ1-1; CDR3: ASSLSRGKSSEAF
V: TRBV4-3; J: TRBJ2-7; CDR3: ASSQDTGGYEQY
V: TRBV5-1; J: TRBJ2-7; CDR3: ASSLDTGPYEQY
V: TRBV6-1; J: TRBJ1-2; CDR3: ASSETGTAYGYT
V: TRBV19; J: TRBJ2-7; CDR3: ASTGTGAYEQY
V: TRBV19; J: TRBJ1-6; CDR3: ASSTQGGVVNSPLH
V: TRBV7-9; J: TRBJ2-5; CDR3: ASSPPTSGEETQY
V: TRBV6-5; J: TRBJ1-2; CDR3: ASTAGVQGSYGYP
V: TRBV6-5; J: TRBJ2-2; CDR3: AGSRGLATGELF
V: TRBV7-6; J: TRBJ1-2; CDR3: ASSLRPGGLDGYT
V: TRBV7-9; J: TRBJ2-1; CDR3: ASSPDLYYNEQF
V: TRBV5-6; J: TRBJ2-5; CDR3: ASSLINSGYQETQY
V: TRBV28; J: TRBJ1-2; CDR3: ASSLPTGVPYGYT
V: TRBV28; J: TRBJ1-2; CDR3: ASKTEQGAIGYT